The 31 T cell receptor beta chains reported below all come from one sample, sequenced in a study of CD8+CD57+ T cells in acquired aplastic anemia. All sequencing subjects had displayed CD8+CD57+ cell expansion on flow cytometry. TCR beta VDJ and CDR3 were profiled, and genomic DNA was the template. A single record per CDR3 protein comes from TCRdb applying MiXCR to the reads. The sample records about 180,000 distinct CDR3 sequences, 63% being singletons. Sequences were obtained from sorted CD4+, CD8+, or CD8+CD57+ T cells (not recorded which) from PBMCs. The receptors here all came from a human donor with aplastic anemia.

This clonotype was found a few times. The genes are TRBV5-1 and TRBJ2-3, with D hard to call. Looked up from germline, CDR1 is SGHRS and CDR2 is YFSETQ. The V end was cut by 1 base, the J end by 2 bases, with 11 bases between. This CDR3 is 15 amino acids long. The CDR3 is CASSLSQSSTDTQYF. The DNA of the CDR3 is TGCGCCAGCAGCTTGTCGCAGTCGTCCACAGATACGCAGTATTTT.

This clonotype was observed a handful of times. Written as DNA, the CDR3 is TGTGCCAGCAGCCCTGCCGCAGGAGGGGGTTACGAGCAGTACTTC. Its protein is CASSPAAGGGYEQYF. This chain connects TRBV7-6 to TRBJ2-7; D assignment may be TRBD1 or TRBD2 (6 bases each). Trimming removed 5 bases from V and 4 bases from J, with 18 bases in between. CDR1 is SGHVS, CDR2 FNYEAQ, per germline. CDR3 length: 15 residues.

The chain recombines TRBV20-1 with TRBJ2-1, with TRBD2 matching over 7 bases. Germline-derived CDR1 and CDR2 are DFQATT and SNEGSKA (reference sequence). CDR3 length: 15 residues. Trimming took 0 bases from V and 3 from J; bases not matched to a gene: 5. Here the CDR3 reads CSARDKAGYYNEQFF. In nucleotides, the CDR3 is TGCAGTGCTAGAGATAAAGCGGGGTACTACAATGAGCAGTTCTTC.

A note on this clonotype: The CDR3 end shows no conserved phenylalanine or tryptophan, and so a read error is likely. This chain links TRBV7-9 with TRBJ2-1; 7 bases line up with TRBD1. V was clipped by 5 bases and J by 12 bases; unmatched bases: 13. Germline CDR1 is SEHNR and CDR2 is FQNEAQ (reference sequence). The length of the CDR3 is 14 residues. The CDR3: CASSHLPGTDTQFL. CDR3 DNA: TGTGCCAGCAGCCACCTGCCAGGGACAGATACGCAGTTCCTC.

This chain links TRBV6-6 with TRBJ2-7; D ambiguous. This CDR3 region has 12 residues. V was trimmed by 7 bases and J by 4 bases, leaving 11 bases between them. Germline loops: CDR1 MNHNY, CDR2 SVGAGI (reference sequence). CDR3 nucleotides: TGTGCCAGCACTAACCCAGGTTACGAGCAGTACTTC. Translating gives CASTNPGYEQYF.

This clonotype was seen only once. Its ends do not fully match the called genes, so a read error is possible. The CDR3 is CASSPSWETQHF. The CDR3 DNA is TGTGCCAGCAGCCCGAGTTGGGAGACCCAGCACTTC. The chain uses TRBV7-2 and TRBJ2-7; weak D call: TRBD2 (5 bases). Germline V gene sequence: CDR1 SGHTA, CDR2 FQGNSA. This CDR3 is built from 12 residues.

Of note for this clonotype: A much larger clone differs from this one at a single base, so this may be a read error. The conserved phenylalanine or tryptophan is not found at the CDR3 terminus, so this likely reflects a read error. Here the CDR3 reads CASSWTASTYEQYL. The CDR3 DNA follows: TGTGCCAGCAGTTGGACAGCCTCAACCTACGAGCAGTACCTC. V and J are TRBV27 and TRBJ2-7; weak D call: TRBD1 (6 bases). V lost 4 bases to trimming and J lost 2 bases, with 12 bases between them. The germline CDR1 and CDR2 sequences are MNHEY and SMNVEV (reference sequence). The CDR3 covers 14 residues.

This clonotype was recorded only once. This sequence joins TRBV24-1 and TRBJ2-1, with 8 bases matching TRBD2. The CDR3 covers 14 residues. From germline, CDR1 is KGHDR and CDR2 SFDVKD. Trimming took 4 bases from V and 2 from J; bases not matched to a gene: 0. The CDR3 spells CATSEAGAYNEQFF. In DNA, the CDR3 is TGTGCCACCAGTGAAGCGGGAGCCTACAATGAGCAGTTCTTC.

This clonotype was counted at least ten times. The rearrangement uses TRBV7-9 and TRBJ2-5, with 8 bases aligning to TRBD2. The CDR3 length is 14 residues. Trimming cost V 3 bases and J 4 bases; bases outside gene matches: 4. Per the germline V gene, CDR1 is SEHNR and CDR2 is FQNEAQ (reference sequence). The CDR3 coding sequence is TGTGCCAGCAGCTTCTCGACTAGCGCAGAGACCCAGTACTTC. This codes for CASSFSTSAETQYF. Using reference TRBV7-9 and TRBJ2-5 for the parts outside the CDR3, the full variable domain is DTGVSQNPRHKITKRGQNVTFRCDPISEHNRLYWYRQTLGQGPEFLTYFQNEAQLEKSRLLSDRFSAERPKGSFSTLEIQRTEQGDSAMYLCASSFSTSAETQYFGPGTRLLVL.

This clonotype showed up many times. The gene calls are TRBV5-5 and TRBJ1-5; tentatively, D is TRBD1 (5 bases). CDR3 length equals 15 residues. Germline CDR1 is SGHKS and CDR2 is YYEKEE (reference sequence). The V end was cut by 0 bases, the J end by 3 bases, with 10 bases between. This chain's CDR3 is CASSLDRGTNQPQHF. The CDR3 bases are TGTGCCAGCAGCTTGGATCGGGGGACCAATCAGCCCCAGCATTTT.

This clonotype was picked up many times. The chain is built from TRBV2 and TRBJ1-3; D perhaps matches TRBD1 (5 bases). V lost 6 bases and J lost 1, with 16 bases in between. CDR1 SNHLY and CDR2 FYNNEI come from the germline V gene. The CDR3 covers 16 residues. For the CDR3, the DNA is TGTGCCAGCAGCCGTGGGACCAAGAAGTCTGGAAACACCATATATTTT. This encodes CASSRGTKKSGNTIYF.

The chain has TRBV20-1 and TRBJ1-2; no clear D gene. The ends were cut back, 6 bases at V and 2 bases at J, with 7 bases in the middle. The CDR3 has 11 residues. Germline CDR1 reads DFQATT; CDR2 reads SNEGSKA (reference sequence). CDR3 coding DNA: TGCAGTGCCAAACCGAACTATGGCTACACCTTC. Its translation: CSAKPNYGYTF.

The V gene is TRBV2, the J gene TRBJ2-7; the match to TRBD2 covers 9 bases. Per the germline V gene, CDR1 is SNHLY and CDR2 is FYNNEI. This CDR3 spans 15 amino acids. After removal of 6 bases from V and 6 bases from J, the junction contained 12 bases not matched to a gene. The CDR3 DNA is TGTGCCAGCAGCGACCGGGCGGGAGGGTCGAGCGAGCAGTACTTC. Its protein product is CASSDRAGGSSEQYF.

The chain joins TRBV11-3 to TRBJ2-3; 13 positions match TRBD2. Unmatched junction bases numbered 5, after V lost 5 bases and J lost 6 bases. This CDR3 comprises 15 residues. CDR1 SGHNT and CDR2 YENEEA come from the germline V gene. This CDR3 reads CASSQGLAGADTQYF. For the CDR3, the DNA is TGTGCCAGCAGCCAAGGACTAGCGGGAGCGGATACGCAGTATTTT.

CDR3: CSSLRGSTDTQYF. The CDR3 DNA sequence: TGCAGCTCCTTGCGGGGGAGCACAGATACGCAGTATTTT. This chain connects TRBV29-1 to TRBJ2-3; 7 nucleotides align to TRBD2. The CDR3 is made up of 13 amino acids. V shed 8 bases and J 0 bases; nucleotides not matched to a gene: 5. Germline V lookup: CDR1 SQVTM, CDR2 ANQGSEA.

The CDR3 protein is CASAPGRGLNSPLHF. The CDR3 DNA reads as TGTGCCAGCGCTCCGGGGAGGGGCCTCAATTCACCCCTCCACTTT. The rearrangement uses TRBV2 and TRBJ1-6, with D maybe TRBD1 (5 bases). The CDR3 is made up of 15 amino acids. The germline V gene has CDR1 SNHLY and CDR2 FYNNEI. Between the trimmed V and J ends, which lost 8 bases and 7 bases, there was a span of 18 bases.

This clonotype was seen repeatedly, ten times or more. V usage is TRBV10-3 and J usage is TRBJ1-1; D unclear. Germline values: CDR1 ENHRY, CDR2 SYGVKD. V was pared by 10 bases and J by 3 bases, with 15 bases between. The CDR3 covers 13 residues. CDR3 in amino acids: CATYPEGYTEAFF. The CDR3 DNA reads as TGTGCCACCTACCCGGAGGGATACACTGAAGCTTTCTTT.

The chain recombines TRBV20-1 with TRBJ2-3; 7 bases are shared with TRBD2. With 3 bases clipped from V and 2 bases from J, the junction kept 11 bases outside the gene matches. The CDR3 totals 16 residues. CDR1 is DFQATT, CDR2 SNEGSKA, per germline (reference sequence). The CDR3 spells CSASGSASGITDTQYF. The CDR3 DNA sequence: TGCAGTGCTAGCGGGTCGGCTAGCGGAATCACAGATACGCAGTATTTT.

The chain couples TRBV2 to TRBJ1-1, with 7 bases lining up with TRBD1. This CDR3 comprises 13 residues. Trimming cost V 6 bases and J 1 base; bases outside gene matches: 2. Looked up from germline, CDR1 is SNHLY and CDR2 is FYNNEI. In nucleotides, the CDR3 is TGTGCCAGCAGGACAGGGCCGAACACTGAAGCTTTCTTT. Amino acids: CASRTGPNTEAFF. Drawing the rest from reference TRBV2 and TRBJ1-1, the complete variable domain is EPEVTQTPSHQVTQMGQEVILRCVPISNHLYFYWYRQILGQKVEFLVSFYNNEISEKSEIFDDQFSVERPDGSNFTLKIRSTKLEDSAMYFCASRTGPNTEAFFGQGTRLTVV.

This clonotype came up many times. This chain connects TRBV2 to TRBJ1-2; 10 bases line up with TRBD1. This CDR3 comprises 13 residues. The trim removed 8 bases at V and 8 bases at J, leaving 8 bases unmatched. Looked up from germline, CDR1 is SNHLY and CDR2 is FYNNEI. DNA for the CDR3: TGTGCCAGCCAGACAGGGGGCTTGAAGGGCTACACCTTC. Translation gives CASQTGGLKGYTF.

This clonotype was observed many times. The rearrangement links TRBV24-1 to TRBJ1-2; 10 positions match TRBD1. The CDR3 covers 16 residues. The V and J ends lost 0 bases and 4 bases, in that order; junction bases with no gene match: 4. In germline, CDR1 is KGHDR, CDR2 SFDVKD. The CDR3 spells CATSDLNDRGLYGYTF. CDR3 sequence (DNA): TGTGCCACCAGTGATTTGAACGACAGGGGGCTCTATGGCTACACCTTC.

CDR3: CASSVLGGTGNTGELFF. The CDR3 region has the DNA TGTGCCAGCAGCGTCCTGGGGGGGACTGGAAACACCGGGGAGCTGTTTTTT. The chain has TRBV7-3 and TRBJ2-2; 7 bases line up with TRBD2. The CDR3 loop spans 17 amino acids. CDR1 and CDR2 (germline): SGHTA, FQGTGA. Trimming at V came to 5 bases and at J to 2 bases, leaving 11 bases not matched to a gene.

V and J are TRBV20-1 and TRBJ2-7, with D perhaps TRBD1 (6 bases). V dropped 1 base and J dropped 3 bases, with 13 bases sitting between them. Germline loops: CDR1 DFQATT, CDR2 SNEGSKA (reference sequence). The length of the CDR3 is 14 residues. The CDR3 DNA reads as TGCAGTGCTAGAGGGGGGACATCTCTCTACGAGCAGTACTTC. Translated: CSARGGTSLYEQYF.

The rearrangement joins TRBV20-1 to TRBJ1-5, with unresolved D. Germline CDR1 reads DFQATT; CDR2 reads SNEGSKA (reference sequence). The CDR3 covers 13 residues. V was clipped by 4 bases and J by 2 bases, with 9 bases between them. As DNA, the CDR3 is TGCAGTGCTATTGAAGTAGGCAATCAGCCCCAGCATTTT. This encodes CSAIEVGNQPQHF.

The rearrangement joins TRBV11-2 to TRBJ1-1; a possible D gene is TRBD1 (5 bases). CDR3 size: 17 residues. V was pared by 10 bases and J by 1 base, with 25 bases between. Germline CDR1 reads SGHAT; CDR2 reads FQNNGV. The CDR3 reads CATGGTRKGPGNTEAFF. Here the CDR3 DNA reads TGTGCCACAGGCGGGACTAGGAAAGGACCGGGGAACACTGAAGCTTTCTTT.

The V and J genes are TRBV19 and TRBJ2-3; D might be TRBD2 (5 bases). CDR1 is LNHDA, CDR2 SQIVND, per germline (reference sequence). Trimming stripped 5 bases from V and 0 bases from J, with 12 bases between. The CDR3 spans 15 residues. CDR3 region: CASSFERLSTDTQYF. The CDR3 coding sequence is TGTGCCAGTAGTTTCGAGCGACTAAGCACAGATACGCAGTATTTT.

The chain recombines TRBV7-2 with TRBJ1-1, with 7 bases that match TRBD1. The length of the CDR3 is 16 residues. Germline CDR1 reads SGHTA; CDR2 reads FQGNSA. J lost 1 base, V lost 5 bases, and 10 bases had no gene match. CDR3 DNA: TGTGCCAGCAGCCGTGACAGGGCATACAAGAACACTGAAGCTTTCTTT. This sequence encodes CASSRDRAYKNTEAFF.

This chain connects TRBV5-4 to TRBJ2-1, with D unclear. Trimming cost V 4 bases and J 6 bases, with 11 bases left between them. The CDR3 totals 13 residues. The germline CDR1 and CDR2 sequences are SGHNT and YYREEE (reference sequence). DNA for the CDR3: TGTGCCAGCAGCATCGGAATGGCCAATGAGCAGTTCTTC. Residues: CASSIGMANEQFF.

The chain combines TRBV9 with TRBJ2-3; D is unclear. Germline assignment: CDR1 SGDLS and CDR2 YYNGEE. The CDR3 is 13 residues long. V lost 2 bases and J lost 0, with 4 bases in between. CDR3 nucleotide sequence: TGTGCCAGCAGCGTGTCTAGCACAGATACGCAGTATTTT. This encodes CASSVSSTDTQYF.

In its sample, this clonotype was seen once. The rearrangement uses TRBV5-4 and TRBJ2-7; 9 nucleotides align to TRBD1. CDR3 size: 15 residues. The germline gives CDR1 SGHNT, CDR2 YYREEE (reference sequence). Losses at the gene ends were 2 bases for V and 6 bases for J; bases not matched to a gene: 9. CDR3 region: CASSFEGTGLSEQYF. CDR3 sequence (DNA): TGTGCCAGCAGCTTCGAGGGGACAGGGCTGTCCGAGCAGTACTTC.

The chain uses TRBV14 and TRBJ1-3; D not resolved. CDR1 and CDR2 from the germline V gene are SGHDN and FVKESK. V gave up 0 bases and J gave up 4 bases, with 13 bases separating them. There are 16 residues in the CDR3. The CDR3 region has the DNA TGTGCCAGCAGCCAAGACGAGACCATGGCAGGAAACACCATATATTTT. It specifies CASSQDETMAGNTIYF.